This T cell receptor (beta chain) was profiled in a study of T cell responses to AZD1222 COVID-19 vaccine. About the study: Combined were second doses at about 4 or about 12 weeks.

Sequencing used immunoSEQ multiplex PCR; TCRdb keeps in-frame clones, though not all of them. The data show about 130,000 clones, about four fifths seen once. Germline CDR1 is SEHNR and CDR2 is FQNEAQ (reference sequence). This CDR3 has 15 amino acids. Trimming took 0 bases from V and 15 from J; bases not matched to a gene: 11. As for this clone: What it binds is not known.

Whole-study findings and limits: Regions 160-218 and 743-854 held dominance among vaccine-associated CD4 TCRs, which spanned spike. There were repertoire samples only from the period after the peak T cell response.

This chain joins TRBV7-9 and TRBJ2-1; 10 bases agree with TRBD1. The source of this sequence is an adult in good health. Sample: peripheral blood, taken on day 0 of AZD1222 vaccination. Written as DNA, the CDR3 is TGTGCCAGCAGCTTAGCGGGGGGGACAGGGGAGCCACCGTTCTTC. Its protein product is CASSLAGGTGEPPFF.